Below, one T cell receptor (beta chain) is given with its context. Its antigen remains unidentified. Using its own MiXCR run on the 5' RACE reads, TCRdb lists one record per CDR3 protein. Of a few hundred thousand distinct CDR3 sequences listed, around 3.9% were seen once; the top ten hold about 25%. The source of the sample is a study of T cells after yellow fever vaccination. The study, taken as a whole, reports: Post-booster repertoires contained most primary-vaccination clones again (about 95% CD4, about 90% CD8). Among all clonotypes, a small share was observed in both CD4 and CD8 compartments.

V dropped 1 base and J dropped 5 bases, with 14 bases sitting between them. Per germline, CDR1 SEHNR and CDR2 FQNEAQ (reference sequence). CDR3 length: 15 amino acids. This rearrangement joins TRBV7-9 to TRBJ2-5; D uncertain. Specimen: PBMCs, collected on the day of the yellow fever booster vaccination. This TCR was recovered from a man younger than 30 who received the YFV17D yellow fever vaccine. For the CDR3, the DNA is TGTGCCAGCAGCTTAGTCGGCTCCCCGCAGGAGACCCAGTACTTC. It is translated as CASSLVGSPQETQYF.